This T cell receptor beta chain emerged from a study of Ad26.COV2.S vaccination and SARS-CoV-2 variants. Study-level results: Researchers cautioned that TCR breadth and depth analyses may have underestimated total T cell responses.

The repertoire was sequenced with immunoSEQ multiplex PCR; TCRdb's copy has only in-frame clones and lacks some. This sample has 300,000 to 400,000 clones, with 70% to 90% found just once. Noted treatment: over 15 received Ad26.COV2.S at low or high dose, single or two shots; about five received placebo; per-sample allocation not given. Vaccine and placebo recipients were sampled on day 63 after the first injection. Worth noting for this clone: What it recognizes is unknown.

V was cut by 3 bases and J by 6 bases, with 15 bases left in between. CDR1 LNHDA and CDR2 SQIVND come from the germline V gene (reference sequence). This CDR3 is built from 15 residues. This sequence was found in a person aged 18-65 years who received the Ad26.COV2.S COVID-19 vaccine or a placebo. The chain combines TRBV19 with TRBJ2-1, with D unresolved. Source: peripheral blood, taken in a trial of Ad26.COV2.S vaccine versus placebo. As DNA, the CDR3 is TGTGCCAGTAGTATGGTGGCAGCACCTTTCAATGAGCAGTTCTTC. Translation gives CASSMVAAPFNEQFF.